This TCR beta chain comes out of a study of tumor-infiltrating lymphocytes in primary liver carcinoma. Background on the study: Sample yields of productive TCRbeta reads, ranging from roughly 3.65 to 7.5 million, were similar across tissue types. Broader study findings: A small share of top clones, only about 7-25%, was found in all five tumor regions.

This clonotype was seen more than once but under ten times. What it binds is unknown. This may be a read error: a much more frequent sequence differs by one nucleotide. From unsorted bulk tissue weighing about 20-33 mg, DNA and RNA were co-extracted. Per germline, CDR1 SQVTM and CDR2 ANQGSEA. The CDR3 length is 11 residues. With 6 bases clipped from V and 11 bases from J, the junction kept 8 bases outside the gene matches. With a constant-region primer, TCR beta cDNA was made from 500 ng of total RNA. Slightly modified ARM-PCR, run as three nested multiplex PCR rounds, produced the TCR beta libraries. TRBV1-TRBV30 forward primers paired with a C-beta reverse primer were used in the first two PCR rounds, which ran approximately 11 cycles each. Using its own MiXCR run on the multiplex PCR reads, TCRdb lists one record per CDR3 protein. The sample lists about 130,000 distinct CDR3 sequences, around 64% occurring once.

The sample taken for sequencing was liver tumor tissue from sampling region 3. Stated subset: tumor region T3, left-lateral pole. The receptor was isolated from a woman in her fifties or sixties with primary liver carcinoma and hepatitis B virus infection. The V call is TRBV29-1, the J call TRBJ2-7; 9 bases are shared with TRBD1. The CDR3 spells CSVTGTGQKYF. CDR3 bases: TGCAGCGTAACCGGGACAGGGCAAAAGTACTTC.